The 3 T cell receptor beta chains in this list originate from one sample, sequenced in a study of T-cell reconstitution after alpha-beta-depleted transplantation in children (dated by TCRdb to 2016 to 2017). Taken with the paper, the label for treatment or condition translates to: allogeneic hematopoietic cell transplantation with graft depleted of TCRalphabeta T cells and CD19 B cells. Libraries were made using PCR. Instrument on record: Illumina HiSeq 2500. TCR libraries were prepared with molecular barcoding, using unique molecular identifiers to normalize TCRbeta repertoire quantification. Using fastp at Q25 and MiXCR, TCRdb reprocessed the public reads and kept productive beta chains. Every entry covers one CDR3 protein and lists the most common genes and DNA from its rows. A total of 60,000 to 70,000 distinct CDR3 sequences appear in this sample, over 4.5% of them only once. Clones ranked in the top ten supply about 20% of the sample.

Source: PBMCs, mostly from graft donor cells, taken 180 days after TCRalphabeta/CD19-depleted stem cell transplant. These receptors were taken from a boy younger than two who had a stem cell transplant for acute myeloid leukemia, so the T cells may come from the graft donor.

This clonotype was recorded at least ten times. The gene calls are TRBV6-5 and TRBJ1-5; D is uncertain. The V gene's germline CDR1 is MNHEY and CDR2 SVGAGI. V was pared by 5 bases and J by 1 base, with 12 bases between. The CDR3 is made up of 15 amino acids. CDR3 nucleotides: TGTGCCAGCAGTCCTTGGGCGGCGAGCAATCAGCCCCAGCATTTT. Protein sequence: CASSPWAASNQPQHF.

The rearrangement links TRBV11-2 to TRBJ2-5, with D unclear. From germline, CDR1 is SGHAT and CDR2 FQNNGV. This CDR3 is 15 amino acids long. The V gene lost 5 bases and the J gene lost 3 bases, with 16 bases spanning the gap. The CDR3 DNA reads as TGTGCCAGCAGCACTTACGGGTCAGGAGAAGAGACCCAGTACTTC. Translated: CASSTYGSGEETQYF.

At least ten counts were recorded for this clonotype. The chain joins TRBV4-3 to TRBJ2-2; D not certain. Trimming removed 0 bases at V and 5 bases at J, with 4 bases between. Germline V gene lookup returns CDR1 LGHNA and CDR2 YSLEER. This CDR3 region has 13 residues. This chain's CDR3 is CASSQDRTGELFF. For the CDR3, the DNA is TGCGCCAGCAGCCAAGACAGAACCGGGGAGCTGTTTTTT.